Shown below are 26 T cell receptor beta chains from a single sample sequenced in a study of cytomegalovirus exposure and HLA in healthy donors. The study ran its PCR with 60 Vbeta and 13 Jbeta primers. Repertoires were generated with immunoSEQ multiplex PCR, while TCRdb's copy carries only in-frame clones and drops some. The sample yields fewer than 200,000 clones, roughly 80% seen once. The material sequenced was PBMCs. All receptors come from a female donor in good health and CMV-seronegative.

The chain uses TRBV9 and TRBJ2-1; D gene unclear. Trimming shortened V by 2 bases and J by 7 bases, and 19 bases separated the two germline ends. This CDR3 spans 16 amino acids. The germline CDR1 and CDR2 sequences are SGDLS and YYNGEE. The CDR3 loop is CASSVGYSPTGNEQFF. As DNA, the CDR3 is TGTGCCAGCAGCGTTGGTTATAGCCCAACGGGTAATGAGCAGTTCTTC.

The rearrangement joins TRBV7-9 to TRBJ2-5; 10 bases line up with TRBD2. Germline V gene sequence: CDR1 SEHNR, CDR2 FQNEAQ (reference sequence). Trimming at V came to 7 bases and at J to 2 bases, leaving 4 bases not matched to a gene. The CDR3 runs to 14 residues. CDR3 amino acids: CASNLLAGQETQYF. The CDR3 bases are TGTGCCAGCAACCTACTAGCGGGGCAAGAGACCCAGTACTTC. The complete variable domain, with remaining parts taken from reference TRBV7-9 and TRBJ2-5, reads DTGVSQNPRHKITKRGQNVTFRCDPISEHNRLYWYRQTLGQGPEFLTYFQNEAQLEKSRLLSDRFSAERPKGSFSTLEIQRTEQGDSAMYLCASNLLAGQETQYFGPGTRLLVL.

Here the CDR3 reads CASSPTGGDSPLHF. CDR3 in DNA: TGTGCCAGCTCACCGACAGGGGGCGATTCACCCCTCCACTTT. The chain links TRBV18 to TRBJ1-6; TRBD1 aligns across 10 bases. After removal of 3 bases from V and 8 bases from J, the junction contained 1 base not matched to a gene. Germline CDR1 KGHSH, CDR2 LQKENI. The CDR3 runs to 14 residues.

This clone appeared once. The chain is built from TRBV4-1 and TRBJ2-1; 8 bases line up with TRBD2. Looked up from germline, CDR1 is MGHRA and CDR2 is YSYEKL. J was trimmed by 9 bases and V by 0 bases; bases with no gene match: 10. This CDR3 has 16 residues. The CDR3 DNA reads TGCGCCAGCAGCCAAGAAGGGGGAGCGGGAGTGGGTGAGCAGTTCTTC. Protein product: CASSQEGGAGVGEQFF.

This clone has a single count. The CDR3 DNA follows: TGTGCCAGCAGTTACTCGCGGTCCGGCACAGATACGCAGTATTTT. It translates to CASSYSRSGTDTQYF. The chain combines TRBV6-5 with TRBJ2-3; no clear D. The CDR3 has 15 amino acids. Trimming took off 0 bases at V and 1 base at J, with 8 bases between the two ends. CDR1 is MNHEY, CDR2 SVGAGI, per germline.

The CDR3 coding sequence is TGTGCCAGCAGTTACTGGAGCGGGAGTATGGGCGAGACCCAGTACTTC. It yields the protein CASSYWSGSMGETQYF. The chain recombines TRBV6-6 with TRBJ2-5, with 8 bases fitting TRBD2. CDR1 is MNHNY, CDR2 SVGAGI, per germline (reference sequence). The CDR3 sequence is 16 residues long. V lost 1 base to trimming and J lost 5 bases; unmatched junction nucleotides: 9.

The chain recombines TRBV9 with TRBJ1-2; possible D gene TRBD1, 6 bases. The CDR3 spans 16 residues. Germline loops: CDR1 SGDLS, CDR2 YYNGEE. The V end lost 4 bases, the J end lost 2 bases, and 18 bases lay between the germline ends. The CDR3 here is CASSSQAGAQNYGYTF. The CDR3 nucleotides are TGTGCCAGCAGCTCCCAGGCGGGGGCCCAAAACTATGGCTACACCTTC.

The rearrangement links TRBV6-6 to TRBJ2-7; D remains unclear. Per germline, CDR1 MNHNY and CDR2 SVGAGI (reference sequence). Trimming removed 0 bases from V and 0 bases from J, with 9 bases in between. There are 15 residues in the CDR3. CDR3 loop: CASSYSIYFSYEQYF. The CDR3 DNA reads as TGTGCCAGCAGTTACTCGATTTACTTCTCCTACGAGCAGTACTTC.

The chain links TRBV9 to TRBJ2-1; 8 nucleotides agree with TRBD2. There are 14 residues in the CDR3. Trimming at V came to 3 bases and at J to 2 bases, leaving 1 base not matched to a gene. Germline-derived CDR1 and CDR2 are SGDLS and YYNGEE. CDR3 amino acids: CASSDSGAYNEQFF. CDR3 bases: TGTGCCAGCAGCGATAGCGGGGCCTACAATGAGCAGTTCTTC.

This clone came up a few times. The chain employs TRBV11-1 and TRBJ1-1, with D possibly matching TRBD1 (5 bases). The V end was cut by 5 bases, the J end by 5 bases, with 12 bases between. Germline values: CDR1 SGHAT, CDR2 FQDESV (reference sequence). CDR3 length: 13 amino acids. The CDR3 coding sequence is TGTGCCAGCAGCGCCCGACAGTGGACTGAAGCTTTCTTT. Its protein product is CASSARQWTEAFF.

The genes are TRBV7-9 and TRBJ1-4; no clear D gene. V lost 2 bases and J lost 0, with 7 bases in between. Germline V gene lookup returns CDR1 SEHNR and CDR2 FQNEAQ (reference sequence). The CDR3 loop spans 15 amino acids. In nucleotides, the CDR3 is TGTGCCAGCAGCTTAAGACGGGCAACTAATGAAAAACTGTTTTTT. This codes for CASSLRRATNEKLFF.

The CDR3 bases are TGTGCCAGCAGTCCTACAGGGAACTATGGCTACACCTTC. Translating it yields CASSPTGNYGYTF. The V and J genes are TRBV14 and TRBJ1-2; D might be TRBD1 (6 bases). Germline V gene sequence: CDR1 SGHDN, CDR2 FVKESK. V was trimmed by 6 bases and J by 2 bases, leaving 10 bases between them. The CDR3 consists of 13 residues.

The chain couples TRBV5-1 to TRBJ2-3; TRBD1 might be the D (5 bases). This CDR3 has 15 amino acids. V lost 4 bases to trimming and J lost 0 bases, with 12 bases between them. CDR1 and CDR2 from the germline V gene are SGHRS and YFSETQ. The CDR3 DNA is TGCGCCAGCAGCAGAGACAGAGCTAGCACAGATACGCAGTATTTT. Translation gives CASSRDRASTDTQYF.

V usage is TRBV19 and J usage is TRBJ1-1; TRBD1 matches at 8 bases. J lost 4 bases, V lost 7 bases, and 8 bases had no gene match. The CDR3 is made up of 14 amino acids. CDR1 and CDR2 (germline): LNHDA, SQIVND (reference sequence). The CDR3: CASTLDREGTEAFF. The CDR3 bases are TGTGCCAGTACCTTGGACAGGGAGGGCACTGAAGCTTTCTTT.

This rearrangement joins TRBV6-5 to TRBJ2-7; D is perhaps TRBD2 (6 bases). CDR3 length equals 13 residues. Germline-derived CDR1 and CDR2 are MNHEY and SVGAGI. V was trimmed by 6 bases and J by 5 bases, leaving 14 bases between them. The CDR3 coding sequence is TGTGCCAGCAGAGAGACTAGGTCCCACGAGCAGTACTTC. Its translation: CASRETRSHEQYF.

The table lists this clone with a few counts. This sequence joins TRBV1 and TRBJ2-2; TRBD2, the D gene given by the table, was not confirmed from the DNA. TRBV1 is reported as a pseudogene. This CDR3 has 17 amino acids. The CDR3 DNA is TGCACCAGCAGCCTATCAAGCGGGGTTGAGCCCACCGGGGAGCTGTTTTTT. Amino acids: CTSSLSSGVEPTGELFF.

The CDR3 protein is CASSAGTGREKLFF. CDR3 in DNA: TGTGCCAGCAGTGCCGGGACAGGGAGAGAAAAACTGTTTTTT. The V and J genes are TRBV6-5 and TRBJ1-4; TRBD1 matches 9 bases. Per the germline V gene, CDR1 is MNHEY and CDR2 is SVGAGI. J was trimmed by 8 bases and V by 5 bases; bases with no gene match: 6. This CDR3 spans 14 amino acids.

The CDR3 here is CASSARVSGELFF. For the CDR3, the DNA is TGTGCCAGCAGCGCCAGGGTATCCGGGGAGCTGTTTTTT. The V and J genes are TRBV7-3 and TRBJ2-2; D is possibly TRBD1 (5 bases). The germline CDR1 and CDR2 sequences are SGHTA and FQGTGA. V dropped 5 bases and J dropped 6 bases, with 10 bases sitting between them. CDR3 length: 13 residues.

J is TRBJ1-2 and V is TRBV7-3; maybe TRBD1 (6 bases). This CDR3 comprises 13 residues. Between the trimmed V and J ends, which lost 5 bases and 3 bases, there was a span of 10 bases. CDR1 and CDR2 from the germline V gene are SGHTA and FQGTGA. CDR3 protein: CASSLGGDYGYTF. The CDR3 DNA reads as TGTGCCAGCAGCCTAGGGGGGGACTATGGCTACACCTTC. The full variable domain, rest sourced from reference TRBV7-3 and TRBJ1-2, is GAGVSQTPSNKVTEKGKYVELRCDPISGHTALYWYRQSLGQGPEFLIYFQGTGAADDSGLPNDRFFAVRPEGSVSTLKIQRTERGDSAVYLCASSLGGDYGYTFGSGTRLTVV.

The gene calls are TRBV7-8 and TRBJ1-1, with D possibly being TRBD1 (6 bases). Germline V gene data show CDR1 as SGHVS and CDR2 as FQNEAQ. V was clipped by 4 bases and J by 3 bases, with 24 bases between them. This CDR3 region has 18 residues. The CDR3 nucleotides read TGTGCCAGCAGCTCCCCCAGGGGAGGGAGGCTCGGGGACACTGAAGCTTTCTTT. Amino acids: CASSSPRGGRLGDTEAFF.

The rearrangement joins TRBV2 to TRBJ1-3; D uncertain. This CDR3 has 16 residues. V lost 0 bases and J lost 1, with 10 bases in between. The germline CDR1 and CDR2 sequences are SNHLY and FYNNEI. CDR3 region: CASSEATRGSGNTIYF. DNA of the CDR3: TGTGCCAGCAGTGAAGCGACCCGCGGGTCTGGAAACACCATATATTTT. The full variable domain, in which reference TRBV2 and TRBJ1-3 provide the parts outside the CDR3, is EPEVTQTPSHQVTQMGQEVILRCVPISNHLYFYWYRQILGQKVEFLVSFYNNEISEKSEIFDDQFSVERPDGSNFTLKIRSTKLEDSAMYFCASSEATRGSGNTIYFGEGSWLTVV.

J is TRBJ2-7 and V is TRBV4-1, with a possible D match to TRBD1 (6 bases). V was trimmed by 4 bases and J by 4 bases, leaving 20 bases between them. CDR1 is MGHRA and CDR2 is YSYEKL in the germline V gene. This CDR3 is built from 16 residues. The CDR3 region is CASSRDADSISYEQYF. Written as DNA, the CDR3 is TGCGCCAGCAGCCGGGACGCGGACAGCATATCTTACGAGCAGTACTTC.

A word on this clone: At one end the junction does not follow the germline gene, possibly because of a read error. V is TRBV19 and J is TRBJ1-2; D is possibly TRBD1 (6 bases). The CDR3 is 13 amino acids. The germline CDR1 and CDR2 sequences are LNHDA and SQIVND (reference sequence). The CDR3, as DNA: TGTGCCAGTAGTATTGGGCGTGCAGGACAGTTCGCCTTC. It yields the protein CASSIGRAGQFAF.

The chain has TRBV5-1 and TRBJ2-1; 12 nucleotides align to TRBD2. Looked up from germline, CDR1 is SGHRS and CDR2 is YFSETQ. V dropped 0 bases and J dropped 8; count of bases not matched to a gene: 3. The CDR3 sequence is 15 residues long. The CDR3 DNA follows: TGCGCCAGCAGCTTGGGACTAGCGGGAGCGGATGAGCAGTTCTTC. Translated: CASSLGLAGADEQFF.

The chain employs TRBV18 and TRBJ1-5; D ambiguous. V was cut by 3 bases and J by 2 bases, with 14 bases left in between. The germline V gene has CDR1 KGHSH and CDR2 LQKENI. The CDR3 is 16 residues long. The CDR3 DNA reads TGTGCCAGCTCACCCCGAGCAGCTAGCGGCAATCAGCCCCAGCATTTT. It yields the protein CASSPRAASGNQPQHF.

The V and J genes are TRBV30 and TRBJ1-1; 7 bases are a match to TRBD1. Germline loops: CDR1 GTSNPN, CDR2 SVGIG (reference sequence). The CDR3 consists of 12 residues. Trimming removed 4 bases from V and 7 bases from J; junction bases left unmatched: 6. The CDR3 reads CAWNRDRLEAFF. The CDR3 DNA is TGTGCCTGGAATAGGGACAGACTTGAAGCTTTCTTT.